This T cell receptor (beta chain) was obtained from a study of OX40 agonist ivuxolimab in advanced cancers. About the research overall: With a range of about 23 to 85, age averaged approximately 54 years, and 70% to 85% were male. Previous treatment with anti-PD-1, anti-PD-L1 or anti-CTLA-4 therapy was allowed; over 35% had received some. Three patients had partial responses: one hepatocellular carcinoma, two cutaneous melanoma.

Sequencing used immunoSEQ multiplex PCR; TCRdb keeps in-frame clones, though not all of them. The table shows under 35,000 clones, with more than 70% occurring only once. Study-level results: Among T cells, CD8+ cells averaged more expanded clones than CD4+ cells.

V lost 2 bases and J lost 0, with 7 bases in between. The V gene's germline CDR1 is MGHRA and CDR2 YSYEKL. The CDR3 loop spans 14 amino acids. Turning to this clone: Its cognate antigen is unknown.

The source is an adult with an advanced solid tumor such as melanoma, head and neck, liver or kidney cancer. The sample was CD4+ or CD8+ T cells sorted from blood, taken in a trial of the OX40 agonist ivuxolimab. The chain combines TRBV4-1 with TRBJ1-1, with TRBD1 as a possible D gene (6 bases). CDR3 DNA sequence: TGCGCCAGCAGCCAACAGGGGATGAACACTGAAGCTTTCTTT. As protein: CASSQQGMNTEAFF.